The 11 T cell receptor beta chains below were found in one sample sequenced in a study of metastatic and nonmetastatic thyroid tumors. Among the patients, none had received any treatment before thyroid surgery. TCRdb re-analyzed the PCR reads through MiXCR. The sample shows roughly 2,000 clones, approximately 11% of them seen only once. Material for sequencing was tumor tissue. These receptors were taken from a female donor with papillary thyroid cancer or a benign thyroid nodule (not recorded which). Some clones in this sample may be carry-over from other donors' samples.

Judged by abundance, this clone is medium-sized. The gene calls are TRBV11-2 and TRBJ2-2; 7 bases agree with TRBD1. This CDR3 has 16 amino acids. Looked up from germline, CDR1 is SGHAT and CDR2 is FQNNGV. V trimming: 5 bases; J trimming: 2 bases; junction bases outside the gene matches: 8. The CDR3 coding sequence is TGTGCCAGCAGCCTCGACAGGGTACCAAACACCGGGGAGCTGTTTTTT. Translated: CASSLDRVPNTGELFF.

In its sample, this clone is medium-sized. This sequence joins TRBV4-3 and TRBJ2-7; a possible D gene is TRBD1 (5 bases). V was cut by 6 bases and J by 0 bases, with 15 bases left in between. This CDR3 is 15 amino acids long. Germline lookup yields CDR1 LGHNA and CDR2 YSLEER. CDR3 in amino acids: CASSLDSLSSYEQYF. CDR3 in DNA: TGCGCCAGCAGTCTAGACAGCCTTAGCTCCTACGAGCAGTACTTC.

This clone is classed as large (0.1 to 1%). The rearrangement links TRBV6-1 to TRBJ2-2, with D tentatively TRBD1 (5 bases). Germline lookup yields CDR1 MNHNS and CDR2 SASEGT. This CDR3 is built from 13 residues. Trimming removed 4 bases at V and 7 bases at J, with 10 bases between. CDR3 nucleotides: TGTGCCAGCAGTGCCCAGGGAATCGGGGAGCTGTTTTTT. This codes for CASSAQGIGELFF.

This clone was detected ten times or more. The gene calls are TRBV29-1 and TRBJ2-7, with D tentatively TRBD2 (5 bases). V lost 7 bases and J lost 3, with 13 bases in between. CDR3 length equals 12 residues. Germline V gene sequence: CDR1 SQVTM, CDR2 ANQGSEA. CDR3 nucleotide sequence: TGCAGCGGACGGGGTCAAGACTACGAGCAGTACTTC. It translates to CSGRGQDYEQYF.

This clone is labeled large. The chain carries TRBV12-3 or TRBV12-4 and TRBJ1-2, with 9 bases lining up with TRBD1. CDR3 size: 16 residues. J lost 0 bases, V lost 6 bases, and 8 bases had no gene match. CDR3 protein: CASRPGTGYTNYGYTF. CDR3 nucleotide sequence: TGTGCCAGCAGGCCCGGGACAGGGTATACTAACTATGGCTACACCTTC.

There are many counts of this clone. This CDR3 reads CASSVVMNNDNEQFF. The DNA for the CDR3 is TGTGCCAGCAGCGTAGTAATGAACAACGACAATGAGCAGTTCTTC. The chain has TRBV9 and TRBJ2-1; D remains ambiguous. CDR3 length equals 15 residues. Germline V lookup: CDR1 SGDLS, CDR2 YYNGEE. V lost 0 bases, J lost 5 bases, and 12 bases lay in between.

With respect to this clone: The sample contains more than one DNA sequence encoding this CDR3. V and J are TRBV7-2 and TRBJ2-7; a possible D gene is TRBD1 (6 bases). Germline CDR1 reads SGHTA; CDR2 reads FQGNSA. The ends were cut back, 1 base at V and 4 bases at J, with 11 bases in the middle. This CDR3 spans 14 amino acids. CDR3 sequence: CASSLVGGAYEQYF. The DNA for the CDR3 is TGTGCCAGCAGCTTAGTTGGGGGCGCTTACGAGCAGTACTTC. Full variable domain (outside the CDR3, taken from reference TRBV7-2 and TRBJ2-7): GAGVSQSPSNKVTEKGKDVELRCDPISGHTALYWYRQSLGQGLEFLIYFQGNSAPDKSGLPSDRFSAERTGGSVSTLTIQRTQQEDSAVYLCASSLVGGAYEQYFGPGTRLTVT.

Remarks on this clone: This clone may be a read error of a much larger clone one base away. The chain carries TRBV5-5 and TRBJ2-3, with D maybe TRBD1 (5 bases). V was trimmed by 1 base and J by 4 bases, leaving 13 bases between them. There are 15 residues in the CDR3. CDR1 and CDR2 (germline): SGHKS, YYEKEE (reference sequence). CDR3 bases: TGTGCCAGCAGCTTGTGGGGCGCATATTCAGATACGCAGTATTTT. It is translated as CASSLWGAYSDTQYF.

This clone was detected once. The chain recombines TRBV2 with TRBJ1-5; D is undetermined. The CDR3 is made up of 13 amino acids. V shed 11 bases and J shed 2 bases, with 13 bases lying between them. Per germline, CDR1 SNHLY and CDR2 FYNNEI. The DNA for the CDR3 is TGTGCCGTTCAAGGGATGGGCAATCAGCCCCAGCATTTT. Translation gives CAVQGMGNQPQHF.

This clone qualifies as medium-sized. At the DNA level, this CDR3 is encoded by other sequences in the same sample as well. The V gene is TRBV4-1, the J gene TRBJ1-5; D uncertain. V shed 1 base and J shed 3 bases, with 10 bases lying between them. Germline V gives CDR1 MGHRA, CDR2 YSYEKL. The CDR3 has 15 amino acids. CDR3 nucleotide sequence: TGCGCCAGCAGCCAAGGAAATCGGGCCAATCAGCCCCAGCATTTT. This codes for CASSQGNRANQPQHF.

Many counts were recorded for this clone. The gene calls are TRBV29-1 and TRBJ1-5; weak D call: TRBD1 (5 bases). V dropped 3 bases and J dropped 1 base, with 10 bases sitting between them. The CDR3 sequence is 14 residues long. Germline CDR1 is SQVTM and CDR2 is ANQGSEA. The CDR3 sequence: CSVDGGGSNQPQHF. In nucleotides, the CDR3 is TGCAGCGTTGATGGGGGGGGAAGCAATCAGCCCCAGCATTTT.